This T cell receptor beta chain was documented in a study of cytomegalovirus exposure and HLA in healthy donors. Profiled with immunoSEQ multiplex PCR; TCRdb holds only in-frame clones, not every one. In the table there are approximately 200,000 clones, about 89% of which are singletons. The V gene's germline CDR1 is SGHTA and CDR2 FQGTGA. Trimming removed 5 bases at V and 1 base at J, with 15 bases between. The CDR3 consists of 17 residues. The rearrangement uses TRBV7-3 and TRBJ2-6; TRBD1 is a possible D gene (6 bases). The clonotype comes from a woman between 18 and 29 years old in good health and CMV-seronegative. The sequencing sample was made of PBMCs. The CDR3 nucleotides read TGTGCCAGCAGCCCGCGTACAGGGCAGTCTGGGGCCAACGTCCTGACTTTC. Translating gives CASSPRTGQSGANVLTF. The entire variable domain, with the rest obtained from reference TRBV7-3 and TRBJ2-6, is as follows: GAGVSQTPSNKVTEKGKYVELRCDPISGHTALYWYRQSLGQGPEFLIYFQGTGAADDSGLPNDRFFAVRPEGSVSTLKIQRTERGDSAVYLCASSPRTGQSGANVLTFGAGSRLTVL.